This TCR beta chain was recovered during a study of cytomegalovirus exposure and HLA in healthy donors. Findings and limits, study-wide: Diagnosis of cytomegalovirus status made by the classifier reportedly showed high specificity and sensitivity. Later on, analysis showed that most CMV-associated TCR beta chains appeared to be HLA-restricted. Presence/absence analyses assumed roughly uniform sequencing depth across donors. Later analysis suggested links between common viral pathogens and several top significant clusters.

Germline V gene lookup returns CDR1 SGHVS and CDR2 FQNEAQ. The V end lost 1 base, the J end lost 7 bases, and 14 bases lay between the germline ends. The CDR3 has 15 residues. Worth noting for this clone: Antigen specificity is unknown.

It was with 60 Vbeta and 13 Jbeta primers that the PCR ran. TCRdb's table, derived via immunoSEQ multiplex PCR, lists solely in-frame clones and lacks some. The sample carries some 110,000 clones, under 85% recorded once. Source material: PBMCs. V is TRBV7-8 and J is TRBJ2-1; perhaps TRBD2 as D (6 bases). This TCR was sampled from a young man in good health and CMV-seronegative. This CDR3 is CASSLVRGSGNEQFF. For the CDR3, the DNA is TGTGCCAGCAGCTTAGTGCGGGGTTCAGGAAATGAGCAGTTCTTC. Using reference TRBV7-8 and TRBJ2-1 for the parts outside the CDR3, the full variable domain is GAGVSQSPRYKVAKRGQDVALRCDPISGHVSLFWYQQALGQGPEFLTYFQNEAQLDKSGLPSDRFFAERPEGSVSTLKIQRTQQEDSAVYLCASSLVRGSGNEQFFGPGTRLTVL.